These 3 T cell receptor beta chains were all obtained from the same sample, sequenced in a study of siplizumab effects on memory and regulatory T cells. Only in-frame clones appear in the TCRdb table, and some are missing; sequencing was by immunoSEQ multiplex PCR. The data show 100,000 or so clones, roughly 91% seen once. Sequencing was carried out using CD4+ T cells sorted from blood. Receptors originate from a human donor in good health.

The chain is built from TRBV11-2 and TRBJ2-7; TRBD1 aligns across 8 bases. V trimming: 5 bases; J trimming: 2 bases; junction bases outside the gene matches: 8. Germline V gene lookup returns CDR1 SGHAT and CDR2 FQNNGV. This CDR3 spans 15 amino acids. The CDR3 region is CASSKTGTGTYEQYF. The CDR3 DNA sequence: TGTGCCAGCAGCAAGACCGGGACAGGAACCTACGAGCAGTACTTC.

V is TRBV15 and J is TRBJ2-3; 7 bases match TRBD1. The CDR3 covers 14 residues. Per germline, CDR1 LNHNV and CDR2 YYDKDF (reference sequence). Trimming at V came to 4 bases and at J to 2 bases, leaving 3 bases not matched to a gene. CDR3 sequence: CATSTGTATDTQYF. CDR3 sequence (DNA): TGTGCCACCAGCACGGGGACAGCCACAGATACGCAGTATTTT.

The rearrangement uses TRBV11-3 and TRBJ2-5, with a weak D call TRBD1 (5 bases). The CDR3 loop spans 14 amino acids. CDR1 is SGHNT and CDR2 is YENEEA in the germline V gene. Trimming stripped 0 bases from V and 7 bases from J, with 12 bases between. The CDR3 nucleotides read TGTGCCAGCAGCTTAGAGGGCAGGGCTGGGACCCAGTACTTC. This codes for CASSLEGRAGTQYF. The complete variable domain, with remaining parts taken from reference TRBV11-3 and TRBJ2-5, reads EAGVVQSPRYKIIEKKQPVAFWCNPISGHNTLYWYLQNLGQGPELLIRYENEEAVDDSQLPKDRFSAERLKGVDSTLKIQPAELGDSAVYLCASSLEGRAGTQYFGPGTRLLVL.